These 28 T cell receptor beta chains came from one sample sequenced in a study of blood T cells in healthy people across ages. For the second PCR, which ran for roughly 6 to 11 cycles, a sample-barcoded 5' primer and a J-beta primer mix were used. TCRdb analysed the 5' RACE reads with MiXCR anew, one entry per CDR3 protein. The data contain around 1,000,000 distinct CDR3 sequences, about two fifths of them singletons. Sequencing used blood. The receptor set was obtained from a man between 18 and 35 years old in good health.

This clonotype was found a few times. The rearrangement links TRBV7-9 to TRBJ1-1; maybe TRBD1 (6 bases). Germline-derived CDR1 and CDR2 are SEHNR and FQNEAQ (reference sequence). Trimming took off 6 bases at V and 4 bases at J, with 15 bases between the two ends. CDR3 length: 14 amino acids. The CDR3 protein is CASSLPRGGTEAFF. The CDR3 DNA sequence: TGTGCCAGCAGTTTACCCAGGGGAGGCACTGAAGCTTTCTTT.

The rearrangement uses TRBV4-3 and TRBJ1-2, with D possibly matching TRBD1 (5 bases). The CDR3 runs 15 residues. Trimming took 4 bases from V and 8 from J, leaving 20 bases between them. Germline V gene lookup returns CDR1 LGHNA and CDR2 YSLEER. The CDR3 DNA is TGCGCCAGCAGCCCCGGGACGCTTTTTGTCCGAGGCTACACCTTC. Amino acids: CASSPGTLFVRGYTF.

Only a few counts were recorded for this clonotype. The V and J genes are TRBV3-1 and TRBJ1-5; the match to TRBD1 covers 10 bases. Germline CDR1 LGHDT, CDR2 YNNKEL (reference sequence). J lost 1 base, V lost 4 bases, and 7 bases had no gene match. The CDR3 sequence is 17 residues long. CDR3 in DNA: TGTGCCAGCAGCCCTGGGACAGGGGTTCGAAGCAATCAGCCCCAGCATTTT. Translation gives CASSPGTGVRSNQPQHF.

The chain employs TRBV6-2 or TRBV6-3 and TRBJ2-7; D possibly corresponds to TRBD1 (5 bases). The CDR3 runs to 13 residues. In germline, CDR1 is MNHEY, CDR2 SVGEGT. Deletions cut 6 bases from V and 8 bases from J, with 17 bases between. DNA for the CDR3: TGTGCCAGCAGCGAACTCAGGGAAAGCCAGCAGTACTTC. It translates to CASSELRESQQYF.

The chain has TRBV12-3 or TRBV12-4 and TRBJ2-6; possible D gene TRBD1, 6 bases. Trimming removed 11 bases at V and 2 bases at J, with 16 bases between. The CDR3 has 15 residues. The CDR3 DNA is TGTGCCTGCAAACACAGGGATCCTGGGGCCAACGTCCTGACTTTC. Amino acids: CACKHRDPGANVLTF.

In this sample, this clonotype turned up a few times. The chain links TRBV12-3 or TRBV12-4 to TRBJ1-1; D unresolved. The CDR3 has 12 amino acids. V was shortened by 6 bases and J by 6 bases, with 11 bases between the two germline ends. Here the CDR3 reads CASSVLPAEAFF. As DNA, the CDR3 is TGTGCCAGCAGCGTACTTCCTGCTGAAGCTTTCTTT.

This clonotype has just a few counts. The chain has TRBV29-1 and TRBJ2-3, with a weak D call TRBD1 (5 bases). Deletions cut 4 bases from V and 2 bases from J, with 13 bases between. The CDR3 runs 14 residues. Looked up from germline, CDR1 is SQVTM and CDR2 is ANQGSEA. The CDR3 is CSVGQGYSTDTQYF. CDR3 in DNA: TGCAGCGTTGGTCAGGGATACTCCACAGATACGCAGTATTTT.

This chain connects TRBV12-3 or TRBV12-4 to TRBJ1-6; 7 nucleotides align to TRBD1. Unmatched junction bases numbered 8, after V lost 6 bases and J lost 6 bases. This CDR3 contains 15 residues. CDR3 region: CASSLRQGRNSPLHF. The CDR3 bases are TGTGCCAGCAGCCTAAGACAGGGTCGTAATTCACCCCTCCACTTT.

This clonotype was seen more than once but under ten times. The V call is TRBV29-1, the J call TRBJ1-4, with a weak D call TRBD1 (6 bases). The ends were cut back, 7 bases at V and 7 bases at J, with 25 bases in the middle. This CDR3 is 16 amino acids long. Germline values: CDR1 SQVTM, CDR2 ANQGSEA. The CDR3 is CSAATGTTVDGEKLFF. In DNA, the CDR3 is TGCAGCGCAGCTACAGGGACCACCGTGGACGGTGAAAAACTGTTTTTT.

In regard to this clonotype: A much larger clone differs from this one at a single base, so this may be a read error. The chain links TRBV7-2 to TRBJ2-3, with TRBD2 matching over 7 bases. The CDR3 length is 17 residues. V shed 1 base and J 4 bases; nucleotides not matched to a gene: 11. CDR1 SGHTA and CDR2 FQGNSA come from the germline V gene. The CDR3 spells CASSLVASGTSADTQYF. The CDR3 DNA sequence: TGTGCCAGCAGCTTAGTGGCTAGCGGAACTAGCGCAGATACGCAGTATTTT.

The rearrangement uses TRBV4-2 and TRBJ2-4; D is uncertain. Gene TRBJ2-5 matches the end of the DNA better, so the J call may be wrong. CDR3 length equals 15 residues. Germline CDR1 is LGHNA and CDR2 is YNFKEQ. This CDR3 reads CASSQDIDLQETQYF. CDR3 DNA sequence: TGTGCCAGCAGCCAAGATATAGACTTACAAGAGACCCAGTACTTC.

V is TRBV20-1 and J is TRBJ1-5; D gene ambiguous. The CDR3 runs to 15 residues. Germline CDR1 reads DFQATT; CDR2 reads SNEGSKA (reference sequence). The V end lost 6 bases, the J end lost 1 base, and 16 bases lay between the germline ends. The chain's CDR3 is CSAERSGASNQPQHF. The CDR3 DNA is TGCAGTGCAGAGAGGTCAGGAGCGAGCAATCAGCCCCAGCATTTT.

V gene TRBV6-6 combines with J gene TRBJ1-4; 7 bases are a match to TRBD1. CDR1 MNHNY and CDR2 SVGAGI come from the germline V gene (reference sequence). Trimming removed 5 bases from V and 2 bases from J; junction bases left unmatched: 5. The CDR3 runs 15 residues. The CDR3 nucleotides are TGTGCCAGCAGTCGCCTGGGACAGACTAATGAAAAACTGTTTTTT. Translated, it gives CASSRLGQTNEKLFF.

The chain employs TRBV3-1 and TRBJ2-4; tentatively, D is TRBD2 (5 bases). The end of the DNA is better explained by TRBJ2-7, so the J call may be wrong. Germline CDR1 LGHDT, CDR2 YNNKEL (reference sequence). The CDR3 covers 14 residues. The CDR3 DNA sequence: TGTGCCAGCAGCCAAGATAAAGGGAGCTACGAGCAGTACTTC. Translated: CASSQDKGSYEQYF.

The chain recombines TRBV27 with TRBJ1-5; TRBD1 matches at 7 bases. V shed 2 bases, J shed 1 base, and the junction held 5 bases outside the gene matches. Looked up from germline, CDR1 is MNHEY and CDR2 is SMNVEV (reference sequence). This CDR3 has 16 amino acids. This CDR3 is CASSLRGPGSNQPQHF. The CDR3 nucleotides read TGTGCCAGCAGTTTAAGGGGGCCGGGGAGCAATCAGCCCCAGCATTTT.

The chain combines TRBV3-1 with TRBJ1-1; D remains ambiguous. Trimming removed 4 bases from V and 0 bases from J, with 12 bases in between. Per germline, CDR1 LGHDT and CDR2 YNNKEL (reference sequence). The CDR3 extends over 15 amino acids. CDR3 sequence reads: CASSPSGIMNTEAFF. Written as DNA, the CDR3 is TGTGCCAGCAGCCCGTCCGGGATCATGAACACTGAAGCTTTCTTT.

V usage is TRBV30 and J usage is TRBJ2-3, with unresolved D. Germline V CDR1 and CDR2: GTSNPN, SVGIG (reference sequence). The CDR3 covers 11 residues. Trimming removed 5 bases from V and 4 bases from J, with 7 bases in between. CDR3 amino acids: CAWGPPDTQYF. The CDR3 region has the DNA TGTGCCTGGGGGCCCCCAGATACGCAGTATTTT.

This clonotype has only a few counts. This rearrangement joins TRBV9 to TRBJ2-3, with 10 bases matching TRBD2. The trim removed 6 bases at V and 6 bases at J, leaving 10 bases unmatched. The CDR3 has 15 amino acids. Germline CDR1 is SGDLS and CDR2 is YYNGEE. The CDR3 protein is CASTSLAGGLDTQYF. CDR3 coding DNA: TGTGCCAGCACCTCTTTAGCGGGGGGACTGGATACGCAGTATTTT.

This clonotype was picked up a small number of times. This chain links TRBV29-1 with TRBJ2-1; possibly TRBD1 for D (6 bases). There are 16 residues in the CDR3. Trimming removed 5 bases from V and 7 bases from J, with 24 bases in between. Germline CDR1 reads SQVTM; CDR2 reads ANQGSEA. The CDR3 loop is CSVTHISDRRRNEQFF. The CDR3 DNA sequence: TGCAGCGTTACCCACATATCAGACAGGAGGAGAAATGAGCAGTTCTTC.

This clonotype was seen only a few times. V is TRBV15 and J is TRBJ2-1; no clear D. In germline, CDR1 is LNHNV, CDR2 YYDKDF (reference sequence). V was shortened by 0 bases and J by 8 bases, with 17 bases between the two germline ends. The CDR3 is made up of 16 amino acids. As DNA, the CDR3 is TGTGCCACCAGCAGAGAAAGAGACGGCGCTCGCGATGAGCAGTTCTTC. Its protein is CATSRERDGARDEQFF.

The J gene is TRBJ1-2, the V gene TRBV7-2, with D maybe TRBD1 (5 bases). The CDR3 length is 14 residues. The germline V gene encodes CDR1 SGHTA and CDR2 FQGNSA. The V end lost 3 bases, the J end lost 2 bases, and 10 bases lay between the germline ends. The CDR3 is CASSFRGWNYGYTF. CDR3 bases: TGTGCCAGCAGCTTTCGGGGGTGGAACTATGGCTACACCTTC.

V gene TRBV9 combines with J gene TRBJ2-1; TRBD2 matches at 9 bases. V shed 0 bases, J shed 4 bases, and the junction held 5 bases outside the gene matches. CDR3 length equals 16 residues. Per germline, CDR1 SGDLS and CDR2 YYNGEE. This CDR3 is CASSVDLAGSYNEQFF. Written as DNA, the CDR3 is TGTGCCAGCAGCGTAGATCTAGCGGGGAGTTACAATGAGCAGTTCTTC. The full variable domain, in which reference TRBV9 and TRBJ2-1 provide the parts outside the CDR3, is DSGVTQTPKHLITATGQRVTLRCSPRSGDLSVYWYQQSLDQGLQFLIQYYNGEERAKGNILERFSAQQFPDLHSELNLSSLELGDSALYFCASSVDLAGSYNEQFFGPGTRLTVL.

With respect to this clonotype: With a much larger clone just one base away, this may be a read error. The chain employs TRBV12-3 or TRBV12-4 and TRBJ2-1; maybe TRBD1 (6 bases). This CDR3 is built from 15 residues. The V gene lost 5 bases and the J gene lost 10 bases, with 21 bases spanning the gap. CDR3 amino acids: CASSRLERDNYEQFF. The CDR3 nucleotides read TGTGCCAGCAGTCGCCTCGAACGGGACAACTACGAGCAGTTCTTC.

This clonotype was seen a few times. The chain recombines TRBV7-9 with TRBJ2-1, with no clear D. Germline lookup yields CDR1 SEHNR and CDR2 FQNEAQ (reference sequence). Trimming took 1 base from V and 6 from J, leaving 7 bases between them. This CDR3 contains 13 residues. CDR3: CASSLVPLNEQFF. The DNA of the CDR3 is TGTGCCAGCAGCTTAGTACCGCTCAATGAGCAGTTCTTC.

This clonotype was detected only a few times. V usage is TRBV10-3 and J usage is TRBJ2-3; 8 nucleotides line up with TRBD2. From germline, CDR1 is ENHRY and CDR2 SYGVKD. This CDR3 has 15 amino acids. V shed 6 bases, J shed 2 bases, and the junction held 7 bases outside the gene matches. CDR3 sequence (DNA): TGTGCCATCAGCCTCCTAGCGGGCACCACAGATACGCAGTATTTT. It translates to CAISLLAGTTDTQYF.

The J gene is TRBJ2-3, the V gene TRBV7-2, with 11 bases identical to TRBD1. CDR1 is SGHTA, CDR2 FQGNSA, per germline. CDR3 length: 15 amino acids. Trimming took 5 bases from V and 4 from J; bases not matched to a gene: 5. The CDR3 DNA reads TGTGCCAGCAGCCCTCGGACAGGGGGCGCAGATACGCAGTATTTT. Protein sequence: CASSPRTGGADTQYF. The variable domain in full, completed from reference TRBV7-2 and TRBJ2-3, reads GAGVSQSPSNKVTEKGKDVELRCDPISGHTALYWYRQSLGQGLEFLIYFQGNSAPDKSGLPSDRFSAERTGGSVSTLTIQRTQQEDSAVYLCASSPRTGGADTQYFGPGTRLTVL.

The rearrangement uses TRBV6-4 and TRBJ1-1; D call uncertain. Trimming pared 3 bases from V and 2 bases from J, leaving 10 bases between. The germline gives CDR1 MRHNA, CDR2 SNTAGT. The CDR3 is 14 amino acids. CDR3 bases: TGTGCCAGCAGTGAAGGGCCAGCCAACACTGAAGCTTTCTTT. Encoded protein: CASSEGPANTEAFF.

The chain has TRBV7-9 and TRBJ2-1, with TRBD2 identical over 14 bases. Per the germline V gene, CDR1 is SEHNR and CDR2 is FQNEAQ (reference sequence). The CDR3 spans 17 residues. The V segment lost 5 bases and the J segment 4 bases; nucleotides outside the gene matches: 7. The CDR3 DNA reads as TGTGCCAGCAGCCCATGGACTAGCGGGGGGAGATACAATGAGCAGTTCTTC. This encodes CASSPWTSGGRYNEQFF. The full variable domain, its missing parts supplied by reference TRBV7-9 and TRBJ2-1, is DTGVSQNPRHKITKRGQNVTFRCDPISEHNRLYWYRQTLGQGPEFLTYFQNEAQLEKSRLLSDRFSAERPKGSFSTLEIQRTEQGDSAMYLCASSPWTSGGRYNEQFFGPGTRLTVL.